This T cell receptor (beta chain) was found in a study of blood T cells in healthy people across ages. The CDR3 is made up of 16 amino acids. J lost 3 bases, V lost 5 bases, and 9 bases had no gene match. Germline V lookup: CDR1 SEHNR, CDR2 FQNEAQ (reference sequence). A second PCR of about 7 to 12 cycles used a sample-barcoded 5' primer and a J-beta primer mix. TCRdb reanalysed the 5' RACE reads using MiXCR and keeps one entry per CDR3 protein. The sample includes about 1.6 million distinct CDR3 sequences, about 31% of them seen just once. The receptor was isolated from a woman in her twenties or thirties in good health. The genes are TRBV7-9 and TRBJ2-1, with 8 bases lining up with TRBD2. Specimen: blood. CDR3 DNA: TGTGCCAGCAGCCCTGGGAGCGGGGGATTCTACAATGAGCAGTTCTTC. This encodes CASSPGSGGFYNEQFF.